This T cell receptor beta chain was identified in a study of blood T cell repertoires in COVID-19. Study at large: From the United States, Italy and Spain came samples of acute and convalescent COVID-19. The cDNA or gDNA used as material had been derived from T cells, B-cell-depleted T cells, or PBMCs.

In the original analysis: Reference gene primer amplification in the assay estimated nucleated cell counts. Here immunoSEQ multiplex PCR was the method, and the copy in TCRdb shows in-frame clones only, minus some. For V, J and clone size, that table is used; D and trimming come from the DNA. The table shows under 95,000 clones, with approximately 82% occurring only once. Germline V CDR1 and CDR2: LGHNA, YNFKEQ. The V and J ends lost 3 bases and 7 bases respectively, with 16 bases between them. This CDR3 contains 16 residues. This TCR derives from a human donor in a cohort sampled during active COVID-19. The V and J genes are TRBV4-2 and TRBJ1-6; tentatively, D is TRBD1 (6 bases). The sequenced sample consisted of peripheral blood. The CDR3 DNA follows: TGTGCCAGCAGCCAGACCCGGGGGGCGGGGAATTCACCCCTCCACTTT. This gives the protein CASSQTRGAGNSPLHF.